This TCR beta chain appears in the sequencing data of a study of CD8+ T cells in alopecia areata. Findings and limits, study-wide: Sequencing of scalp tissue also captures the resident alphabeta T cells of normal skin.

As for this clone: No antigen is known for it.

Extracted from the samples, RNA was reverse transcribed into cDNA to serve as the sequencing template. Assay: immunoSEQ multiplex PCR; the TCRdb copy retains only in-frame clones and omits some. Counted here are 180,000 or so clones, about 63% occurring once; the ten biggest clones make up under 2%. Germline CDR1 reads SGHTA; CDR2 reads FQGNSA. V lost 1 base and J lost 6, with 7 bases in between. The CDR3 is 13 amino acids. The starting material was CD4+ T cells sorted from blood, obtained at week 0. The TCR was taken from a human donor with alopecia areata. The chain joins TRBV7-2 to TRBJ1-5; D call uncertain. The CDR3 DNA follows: TGTGCCAGCAGCTTAGGGCTCCTTCAGCCCCAGCATTTT. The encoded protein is CASSLGLLQPQHF.